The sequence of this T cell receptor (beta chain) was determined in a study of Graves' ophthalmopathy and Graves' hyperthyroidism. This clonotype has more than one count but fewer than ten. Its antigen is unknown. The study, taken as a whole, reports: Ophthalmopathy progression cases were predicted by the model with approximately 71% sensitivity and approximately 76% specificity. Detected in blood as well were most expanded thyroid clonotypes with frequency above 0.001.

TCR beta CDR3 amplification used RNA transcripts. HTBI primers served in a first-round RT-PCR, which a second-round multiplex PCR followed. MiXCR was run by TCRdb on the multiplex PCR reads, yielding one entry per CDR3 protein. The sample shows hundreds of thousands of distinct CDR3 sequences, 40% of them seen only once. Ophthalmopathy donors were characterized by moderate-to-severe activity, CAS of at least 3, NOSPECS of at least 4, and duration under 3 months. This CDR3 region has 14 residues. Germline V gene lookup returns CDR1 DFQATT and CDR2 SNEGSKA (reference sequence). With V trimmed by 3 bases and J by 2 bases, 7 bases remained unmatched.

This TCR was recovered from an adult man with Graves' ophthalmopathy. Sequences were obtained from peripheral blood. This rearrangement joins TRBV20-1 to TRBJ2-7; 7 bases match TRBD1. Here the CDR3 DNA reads TGCAGTGCTAGGGGGACAGTCAAGACCTACGAGCAGTACTTC. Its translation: CSARGTVKTYEQYF.